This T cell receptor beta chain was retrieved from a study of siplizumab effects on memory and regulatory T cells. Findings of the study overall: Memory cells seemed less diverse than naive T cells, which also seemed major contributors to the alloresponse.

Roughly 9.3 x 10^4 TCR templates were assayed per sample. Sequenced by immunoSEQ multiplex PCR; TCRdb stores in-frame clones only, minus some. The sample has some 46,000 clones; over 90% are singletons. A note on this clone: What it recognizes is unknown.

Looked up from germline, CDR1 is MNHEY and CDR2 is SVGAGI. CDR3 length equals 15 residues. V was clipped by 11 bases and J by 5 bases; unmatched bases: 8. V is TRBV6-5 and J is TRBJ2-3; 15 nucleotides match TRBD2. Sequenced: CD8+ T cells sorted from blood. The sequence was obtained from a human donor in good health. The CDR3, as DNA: TGTGCCTCTCGGACTAGCGGGAGGGGTGGAGATACGCAGTATTTT. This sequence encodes CASRTSGRGGDTQYF.